This T cell receptor (beta chain) came from a study of blood T cell repertoires in COVID-19. Per the germline V gene, CDR1 is MDHEN and CDR2 is SYDVKM. CDR3 size: 13 residues. The ends lost 10 bases at V and 7 bases at J; junction bases unmatched: 8. The method was immunoSEQ multiplex PCR; TCRdb's version includes in-frame clones alone and lacks a portion of them. Here the sample spans 200,000 to 250,000 clones, roughly 89% being singletons. This chain uses TRBV28 with TRBJ1-4, with 8 bases fitting TRBD1. The origin of this receptor is a woman aged 40 to 50 who had recovered from COVID-19. The sequencing sample was made of PBMCs or T cells enriched from blood (not recorded which). CDR3 coding DNA: TGTGCCATCGGCGGGACAGGCGGTGAAAAACTGTTTTTT. Encoded protein: CAIGGTGGEKLFF. The complete variable domain, with remaining parts taken from reference TRBV28 and TRBJ1-4, reads DVKVTQSSRYLVKRTGEKVFLECVQDMDHENMFWYRQDPGLGLRLIYFSYDVKMKEKGDIPEGYSVSREKKERFSLILESASTNQTSMYLCAIGGTGGEKLFFGSGTQLSVL.